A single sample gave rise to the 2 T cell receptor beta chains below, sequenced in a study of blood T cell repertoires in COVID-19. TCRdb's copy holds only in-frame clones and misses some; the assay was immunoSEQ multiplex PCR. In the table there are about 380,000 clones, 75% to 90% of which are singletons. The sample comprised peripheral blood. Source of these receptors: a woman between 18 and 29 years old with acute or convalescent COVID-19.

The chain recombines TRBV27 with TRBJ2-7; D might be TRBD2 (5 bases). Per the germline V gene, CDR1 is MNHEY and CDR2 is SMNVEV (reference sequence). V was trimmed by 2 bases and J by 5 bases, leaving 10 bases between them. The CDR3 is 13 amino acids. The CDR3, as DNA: TGTGCCAGCAGTTTAGGGCAGGAGGACGAGCAGTACTTC. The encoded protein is CASSLGQEDEQYF.

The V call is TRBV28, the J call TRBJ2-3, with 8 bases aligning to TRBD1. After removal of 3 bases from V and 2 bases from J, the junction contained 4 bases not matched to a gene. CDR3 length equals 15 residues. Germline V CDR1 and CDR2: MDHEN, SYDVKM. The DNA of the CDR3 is TGTGCCAGCAGTTTTGGGCAGGGGGCCACAGATACGCAGTATTTT. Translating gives CASSFGQGATDTQYF.